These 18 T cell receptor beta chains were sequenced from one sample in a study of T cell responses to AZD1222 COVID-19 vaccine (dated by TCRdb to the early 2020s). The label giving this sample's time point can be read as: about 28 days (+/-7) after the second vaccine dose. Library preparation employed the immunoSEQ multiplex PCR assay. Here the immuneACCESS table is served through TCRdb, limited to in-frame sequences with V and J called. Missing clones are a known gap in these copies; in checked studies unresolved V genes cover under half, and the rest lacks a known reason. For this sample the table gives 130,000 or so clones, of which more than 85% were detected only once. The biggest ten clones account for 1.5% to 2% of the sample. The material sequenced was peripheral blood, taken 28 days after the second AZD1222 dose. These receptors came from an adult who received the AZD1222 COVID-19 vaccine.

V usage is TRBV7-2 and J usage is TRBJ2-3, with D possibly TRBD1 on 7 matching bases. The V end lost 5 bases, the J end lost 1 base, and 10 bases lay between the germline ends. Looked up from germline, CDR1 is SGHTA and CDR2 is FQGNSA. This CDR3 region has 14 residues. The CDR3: CASSPRGGTDTQYF. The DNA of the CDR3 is TGTGCCAGCAGCCCCAGGGGGGGCACAGATACGCAGTATTTT. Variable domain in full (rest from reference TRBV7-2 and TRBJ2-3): GAGVSQSPSNKVTEKGKDVELRCDPISGHTALYWYRQSLGQGLEFLIYFQGNSAPDKSGLPSDRFSAERTGGSVSTLTIQRTQQEDSAVYLCASSPRGGTDTQYFGPGTRLTVL.

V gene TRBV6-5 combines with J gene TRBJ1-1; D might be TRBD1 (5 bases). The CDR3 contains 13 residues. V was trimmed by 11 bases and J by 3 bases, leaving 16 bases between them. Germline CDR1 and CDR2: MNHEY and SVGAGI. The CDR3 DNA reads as TGTGCCGTGGGACGCCGGAGGGACACTGAAGCTTTCTTT. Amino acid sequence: CAVGRRRDTEAFF.

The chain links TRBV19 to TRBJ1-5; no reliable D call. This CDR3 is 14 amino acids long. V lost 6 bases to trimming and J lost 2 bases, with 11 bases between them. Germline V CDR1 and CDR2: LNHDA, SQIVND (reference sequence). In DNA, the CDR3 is TGTGCCAGTAGATCGGGGAGGGGCAATCAGCCCCAGCATTTT. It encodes CASRSGRGNQPQHF.

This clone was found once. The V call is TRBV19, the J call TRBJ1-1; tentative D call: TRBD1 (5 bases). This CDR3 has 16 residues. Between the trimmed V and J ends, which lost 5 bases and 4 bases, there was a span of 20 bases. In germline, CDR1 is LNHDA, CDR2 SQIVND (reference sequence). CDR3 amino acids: CASSGRGVGLGTEAFF. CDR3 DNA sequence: TGTGCCAGTAGTGGCCGAGGTGTGGGGCTCGGCACTGAAGCTTTCTTT.

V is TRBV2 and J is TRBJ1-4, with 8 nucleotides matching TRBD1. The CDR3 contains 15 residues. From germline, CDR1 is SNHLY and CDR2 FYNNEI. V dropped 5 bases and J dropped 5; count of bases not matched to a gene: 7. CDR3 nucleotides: TGTGCCAGCAGTTACGGGACAGGTCTAAATGAAAAACTGTTTTTT. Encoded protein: CASSYGTGLNEKLFF.

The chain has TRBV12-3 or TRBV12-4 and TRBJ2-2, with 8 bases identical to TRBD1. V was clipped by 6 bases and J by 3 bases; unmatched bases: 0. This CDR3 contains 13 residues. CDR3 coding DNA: TGTGCCAGCAGACAGGGGGACACCGGGGAGCTGTTTTTT. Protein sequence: CASRQGDTGELFF.

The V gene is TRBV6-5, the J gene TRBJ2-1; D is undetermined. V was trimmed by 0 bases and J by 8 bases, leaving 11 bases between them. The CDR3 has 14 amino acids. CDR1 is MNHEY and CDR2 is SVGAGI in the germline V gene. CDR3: CASSYSYLGDEQFF. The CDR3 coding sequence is TGTGCCAGCAGTTACTCGTATCTCGGAGATGAGCAGTTCTTC.

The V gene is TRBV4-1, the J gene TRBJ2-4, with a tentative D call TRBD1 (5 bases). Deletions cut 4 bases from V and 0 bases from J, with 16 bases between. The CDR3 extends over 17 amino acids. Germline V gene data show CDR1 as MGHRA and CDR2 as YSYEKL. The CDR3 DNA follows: TGCGCCAGCAGCCCCCAGACAGCCGCCTTAGCCAAAAACATTCAGTACTTC. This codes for CASSPQTAALAKNIQYF.

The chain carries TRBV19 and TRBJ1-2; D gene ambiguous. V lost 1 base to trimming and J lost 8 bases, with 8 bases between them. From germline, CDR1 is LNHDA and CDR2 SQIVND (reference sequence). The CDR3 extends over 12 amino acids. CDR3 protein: CASSIGGSGYTF. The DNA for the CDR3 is TGTGCCAGTAGTATAGGGGGATCCGGCTACACCTTC.

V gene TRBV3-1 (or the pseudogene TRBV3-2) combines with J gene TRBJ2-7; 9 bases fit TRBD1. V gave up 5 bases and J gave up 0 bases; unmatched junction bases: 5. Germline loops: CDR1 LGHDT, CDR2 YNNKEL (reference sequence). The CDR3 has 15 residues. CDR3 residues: CASSSDRGSSYEQYF. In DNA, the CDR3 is TGTGCCAGCAGCTCCGACAGGGGGAGCTCCTACGAGCAGTACTTC.

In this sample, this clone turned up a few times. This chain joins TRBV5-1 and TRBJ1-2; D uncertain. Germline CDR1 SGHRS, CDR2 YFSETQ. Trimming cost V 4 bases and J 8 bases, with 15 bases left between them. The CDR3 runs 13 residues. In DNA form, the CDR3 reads TGCGCCAGCAGCCTGGACGCAGCTCTAGGCTACACCTTC. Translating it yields CASSLDAALGYTF.

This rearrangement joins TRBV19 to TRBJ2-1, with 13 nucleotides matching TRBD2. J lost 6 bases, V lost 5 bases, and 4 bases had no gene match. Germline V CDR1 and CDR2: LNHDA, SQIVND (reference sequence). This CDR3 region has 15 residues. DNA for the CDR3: TGTGCCAGTAGTCTACTAGCGGGAGGGACCAATGAGCAGTTCTTC. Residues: CASSLLAGGTNEQFF. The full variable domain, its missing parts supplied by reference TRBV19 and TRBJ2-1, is DGGITQSPKYLFRKEGQNVTLSCEQNLNHDAMYWYRQDPGQGLRLIYYSQIVNDFQKGDIAEGYSVSREKKESFPLTVTSAQKNPTAFYLCASSLLAGGTNEQFFGPGTRLTVL.

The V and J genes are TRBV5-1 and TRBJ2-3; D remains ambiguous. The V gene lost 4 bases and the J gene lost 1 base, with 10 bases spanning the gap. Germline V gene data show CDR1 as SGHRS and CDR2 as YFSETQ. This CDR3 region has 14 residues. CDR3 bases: TGCGCCAGCAGCCCGCCGGGTGGCACAGATACGCAGTATTTT. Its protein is CASSPPGGTDTQYF.

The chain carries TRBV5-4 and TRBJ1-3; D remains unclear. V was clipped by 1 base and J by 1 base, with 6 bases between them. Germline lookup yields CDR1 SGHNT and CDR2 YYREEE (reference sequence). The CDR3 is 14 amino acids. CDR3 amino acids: CASSLKGSGNTIYF. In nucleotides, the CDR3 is TGTGCCAGCAGCTTGAAGGGTTCTGGAAACACCATATATTTT.

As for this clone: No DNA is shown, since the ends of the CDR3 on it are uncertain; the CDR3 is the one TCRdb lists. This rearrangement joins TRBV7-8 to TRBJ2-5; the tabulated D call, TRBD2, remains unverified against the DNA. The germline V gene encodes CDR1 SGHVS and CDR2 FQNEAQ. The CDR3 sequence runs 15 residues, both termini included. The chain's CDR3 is CASSSTSSVSETQYF.

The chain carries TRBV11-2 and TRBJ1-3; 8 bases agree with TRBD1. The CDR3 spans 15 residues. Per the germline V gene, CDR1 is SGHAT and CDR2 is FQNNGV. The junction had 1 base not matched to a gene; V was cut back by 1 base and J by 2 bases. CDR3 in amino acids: CASSLVQGAGNTIYF. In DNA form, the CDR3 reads TGTGCCAGCAGCTTAGTACAGGGGGCTGGAAACACCATATATTTT.

CDR3: CASSPGVGGLLANYGYTF. In DNA form, the CDR3 reads TGTGCCAGCAGCCCCGGGGTTGGCGGACTGTTAGCTAACTATGGCTACACCTTC. The chain has TRBV5-4 and TRBJ1-2; the D is unclear. V was clipped by 4 bases and J by 0 bases, with 22 bases between them. The CDR3 is 18 residues long. Germline lookup yields CDR1 SGHNT and CDR2 YYREEE (reference sequence).

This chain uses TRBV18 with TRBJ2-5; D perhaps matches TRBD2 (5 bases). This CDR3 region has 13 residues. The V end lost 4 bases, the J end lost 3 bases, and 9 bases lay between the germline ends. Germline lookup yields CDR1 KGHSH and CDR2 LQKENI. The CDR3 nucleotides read TGTGCCAGCTCACAAACCGGGGAAGAGACCCAGTACTTC. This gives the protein CASSQTGEETQYF.